The sequence of this TCR beta chain was determined in a study of blood T cells in healthy people across ages. Study conclusions and caveats: The authors considered diversity estimates from one million T cells to be underestimates.

For the second PCR, which ran for 7 to 11 cycles, a sample-barcoded 5' primer and a J-beta primer mix were used. Using its own MiXCR run on the 5' RACE reads, TCRdb lists one record per CDR3 protein. The data contain some 550,000 distinct CDR3 sequences, around 50% of them seen just once; the ten biggest clones take up around 25%. Peripheral blood, roughly 9.1 milliliters per donor, was collected. Concerning this clonotype: The antigen remains undetermined.

The sample was blood. The TCR was taken from an elderly man in good health.

The CDR3 spells CSVSGTANTEAFF. The CDR3 nucleotides are TGCAGCGTTTCCGGGACAGCGAACACTGAAGCTTTCTTT. The chain carries TRBV29-1 and TRBJ1-1; the match to TRBD1 covers 7 bases. This CDR3 has 13 residues. The trim removed 5 bases at V and 1 base at J, leaving 4 bases unmatched. The V gene's germline CDR1 is SQVTM and CDR2 ANQGSEA.